Only one count was recorded for the clone carrying this T cell receptor beta chain. Method: immunoSEQ multiplex PCR; TCRdb's copy keeps in-frame clones and lacks some. The sample holds around 130,000 clones; 85% to 90% are singletons and the top ten take 3% to 5%. The CDR3 is 16 residues long. These data are taken from a study of blood T cell repertoires in COVID-19. The sequence came from a man between 60 and 75 years old with acute or convalescent COVID-19. The chain joins TRBV21-1 to TRBJ2-1; TRBD2 reflects the table's D call only, with no check against the DNA. TRBV21-1 corresponds to a pseudogene. Sample: peripheral blood. CDR3 in DNA: TGTGCCAGCAGCACGAGACTAGCCGGCCCTCGCAATGAGCAGTTCTTC. This sequence encodes CASSTRLAGPRNEQFF.